A selection of T cell receptor beta chains follows, all from one sample in a study of blood T cell repertoires in COVID-19. TCRdb's table, derived via immunoSEQ multiplex PCR, lists solely in-frame clones and lacks some. The sample shows tens of thousands of clones, roughly 80% of them seen only once. The sample consisted of peripheral blood. The receptors originated from an elderly woman with acute or convalescent COVID-19. Each CDR3 is given with its conserved first and last residue. D genes are given only for firm matches. Not every row has a clone size; where given, it reads once, few, many or a size class.

J gene: TRBJ2-1; V gene: TRBV6-1; clone size: -; D gene: -; CDR3 DNA: TGTGCCAGCAGTGAAGGGGGGGACCCCTCGGGGAAGCAGTTCTTC; CDR3 protein: CASSEGGDPSGKQFF
J gene: TRBJ1-2; V gene: TRBV2; clone size: -; D gene: -; CDR3 DNA: TGTGCCAGCACTCAGGGGTCCTATGGCTACACCTTC; CDR3 protein: CASTQGSYGYTF
J gene: TRBJ2-7; V gene: TRBV11-2; clone size: -; D gene: -; CDR3 DNA: TGTGCCAGCAGCTTAGACGGGGAGGCCTACGAGCAGTACTTC; CDR3 protein: CASSLDGEAYEQYF
J gene: TRBJ1-2; V gene: TRBV24-1; clone size: -; D gene: TRBD1; CDR3 DNA: TGTGCCACCAGCGGCCAGGGGGCAAGTGGCTACACCTTC; CDR3 protein: CATSGQGASGYTF
J gene: TRBJ1-1; V gene: TRBV11-2; clone size: once; D gene: -; CDR3 DNA: TGTGCCAGCAGCTTAGGGCACAGCCGAGATGAAGCTTTCTTT; CDR3 protein: CASSLGHSRDEAFF
J gene: TRBJ1-2; V gene: TRBV5-1; clone size: -; D gene: -; CDR3 DNA: TGCGCCAGCAGCTTGACACCAGATAACTATGGCTACACCTTC; CDR3 protein: CASSLTPDNYGYTF
J gene: TRBJ2-3; V gene: TRBV9; clone size: -; D gene: TRBD2; CDR3 DNA: TGTGCCAGCAGCGTACCCGGGGGGGGCGGGACAGATACGCAGTATTTT; CDR3 protein: CASSVPGGGGTDTQYF
J gene: TRBJ1-1; V gene: TRBV29-1; clone size: -; D gene: TRBD1; CDR3 DNA: TGCAGCGTTTGGGACAGGGGAGGAACTGAAGCTTTCTTT; CDR3 protein: CSVWDRGGTEAFF
J gene: TRBJ1-2; V gene: TRBV10-3; clone size: -; D gene: -; CDR3 DNA: TGTGCCATCTTCAGGGGTTTGGGTGGCTACACCTTC; CDR3 protein: CAIFRGLGGYTF
J gene: TRBJ2-1; V gene: TRBV20-1; clone size: -; D gene: -; CDR3 DNA: TGCAGTGCTAGGACTTACAATGAGCAGTTCTTC; CDR3 protein: CSARTYNEQFF
J gene: TRBJ1-1; V gene: TRBV15; clone size: -; D gene: -; CDR3 DNA: TGTGCCACCAGCCCCCGGGACACTGAAGCTTTCTTT; CDR3 protein: CATSPRDTEAFF
J gene: TRBJ2-7; V gene: TRBV28; clone size: -; D gene: TRBD2; CDR3 DNA: TGTGCCAGCAGTTTCGCTAACCTAGCGGGCTCCTACGAGCAGTACTTC; CDR3 protein: CASSFANLAGSYEQYF
J gene: TRBJ2-5; V gene: TRBV19; clone size: -; D gene: -; CDR3 DNA: TGTGCCAGTAGTATCGGTACAGGGTTTGTGGAAGAGACCCAGTACTTC; CDR3 protein: CASSIGTGFVEETQYF
J gene: TRBJ2-3; V gene: TRBV19; clone size: once; D gene: TRBD2; CDR3 DNA: TGTGCCAGTGAGGCGGGAGGACCGCAGTATTTT; CDR3 protein: CASEAGGPQYF
J gene: TRBJ2-1; V gene: TRBV30; clone size: -; D gene: -; CDR3 DNA: TGTGCCTGGAGTCCCCCCGGGACAGGGGCCGGACTAGCGGACAATGAGCAGTTCTTC; CDR3 protein: CAWSPPGTGAGLADNEQFF
J gene: TRBJ2-1; V gene: TRBV14; clone size: -; D gene: TRBD2; CDR3 DNA: TGTGCCAGCAGCCAACCGCAGCTAGCGGGAGGGCGGAATGAGCAGTTCTTC; CDR3 protein: CASSQPQLAGGRNEQFF
J gene: TRBJ1-4; V gene: TRBV2; clone size: -; D gene: TRBD1; CDR3 DNA: TGTGCCAGCAGCTTTGATCCGGGACCGCCTGGGGACAGGGGTGAAAAACTGTTTTTT; CDR3 protein: CASSFDPGPPGDRGEKLFF
J gene: TRBJ2-3; V gene: TRBV9; clone size: once; D gene: -; CDR3 DNA: TGTGCCAGCAGCGTGGAAACAGGGAAAACAGATACGCAGTATTTT; CDR3 protein: CASSVETGKTDTQYF
J gene: TRBJ2-1; V gene: TRBV12-1; clone size: -; D gene: -; CDR3 DNA: TGTGCCAGCACCGAGGGACTTGAGAAGCAGTTCTTC; CDR3 protein: CASTEGLEKQFF
J gene: TRBJ2-1; V gene: TRBV4-3; clone size: -; D gene: TRBD2; CDR3 DNA: TGCGCCAGCAGCCAAGACTCAGCGGGAGGGTTATACAATGAGCAGTTCTTC; CDR3 protein: CASSQDSAGGLYNEQFF
J gene: TRBJ2-2; V gene: TRBV7-8; clone size: -; D gene: TRBD2; CDR3 DNA: TGTGCCAGCAGCGAGCGGGAGATCGGGGAGCTGTTTTTT; CDR3 protein: CASSEREIGELFF
J gene: TRBJ2-2; V gene: TRBV4-2; clone size: -; D gene: TRBD2; CDR3 DNA: TGTGCCAGCAGCCCTCATATAGCGGGAAGCACCGGGGAGCTGTTTTTT; CDR3 protein: CASSPHIAGSTGELFF
J gene: TRBJ1-2; V gene: TRBV19; clone size: -; D gene: -; CDR3 DNA: TGTGCCAGTAGTATTATGCAGGGCACCTACACCTTC; CDR3 protein: CASSIMQGTYTF
J gene: TRBJ1-2; V gene: TRBV5-6; clone size: -; D gene: TRBD1; CDR3 DNA: TGTGCCAGCAGGCGCCTACAGGGGCCCTATGGCTACACCTTC; CDR3 protein: CASRRLQGPYGYTF
J gene: TRBJ1-2; V gene: TRBV30; clone size: -; D gene: -; CDR3 DNA: TGTGCCTGGAGTGTTATTATAAATTTGGGTACTACTAACTATGGCTACACCTTC; CDR3 protein: CAWSVIINLGTTNYGYTF
J gene: TRBJ2-5; V gene: TRBV7-2; clone size: once; D gene: TRBD1; CDR3 DNA: TGTGCCAGCAGCCCGTCTTTTGACAGGGCCCAAGAGACCCAGTACTTC; CDR3 protein: CASSPSFDRAQETQYF
J gene: TRBJ2-3; V gene: TRBV7-6; clone size: medium-sized; D gene: -; CDR3 DNA: TGTGCCAGCAGCACCCCTGACAGGCCCCTTGTCACAGATACGCAGTATTTT; CDR3 protein: CASSTPDRPLVTDTQYF
J gene: TRBJ2-5; V gene: TRBV9; clone size: few; D gene: -; CDR3 DNA: TGTGCCAGCAGCGTAGGGCTCGGGCAAGAGACCCAGTACTTC; CDR3 protein: CASSVGLGQETQYF
J gene: TRBJ2-1; V gene: TRBV7-9; clone size: -; D gene: TRBD1; CDR3 DNA: TGTGCCAGCAGCACCTTTACAGGGGGCGACTACAATGAGCAGTTCTTC; CDR3 protein: CASSTFTGGDYNEQFF
J gene: TRBJ2-3; V gene: TRBV7-6; clone size: -; D gene: TRBD2; CDR3 DNA: TGTGCCAGCAGCTCGTGGAGCGGGAGGGCCTTGATCCTTTCCACAGATACGCAGTATTTT; CDR3 protein: CASSSWSGRALILSTDTQYF
J gene: TRBJ2-7; V gene: TRBV7-6; clone size: -; D gene: TRBD2; CDR3 DNA: TGTGCCAGCAGCTTAGCCCGACTAGCGGGGACCCACTACGAGCAGTACTTC; CDR3 protein: CASSLARLAGTHYEQYF
J gene: TRBJ1-6; V gene: TRBV5-1; clone size: -; D gene: TRBD1; CDR3 DNA: TGCGCCAGCAGCCCCGCGGGACAGGTCGGAAGCACCCTCCACTTT; CDR3 protein: CASSPAGQVGSTLHF
J gene: TRBJ1-6; V gene: TRBV30; clone size: -; D gene: TRBD1; CDR3 DNA: TGTGCCTGGAGTGCCGGGACAGGGGGCTCACCCCTCCACTTT; CDR3 protein: CAWSAGTGGSPLHF